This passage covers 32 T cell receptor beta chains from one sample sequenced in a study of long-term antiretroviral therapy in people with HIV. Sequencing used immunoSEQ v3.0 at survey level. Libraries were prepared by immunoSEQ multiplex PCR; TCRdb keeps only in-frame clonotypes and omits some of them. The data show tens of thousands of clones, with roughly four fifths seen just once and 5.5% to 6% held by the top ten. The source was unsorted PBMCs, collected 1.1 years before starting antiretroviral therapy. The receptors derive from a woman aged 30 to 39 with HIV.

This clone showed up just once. CDR3 in amino acids: CASSLGAGGENEQFF. The CDR3 DNA sequence: TGTGCCAGCAGCTTAGGGGCAGGGGGCGAGAATGAGCAGTTCTTC. The chain carries TRBV7-8 and TRBJ2-1; 8 positions agree with TRBD1. Germline assignment: CDR1 SGHVS and CDR2 FQNEAQ. V lost 1 base and J lost 7; bases outside the gene matches: 6. This CDR3 region has 15 residues.

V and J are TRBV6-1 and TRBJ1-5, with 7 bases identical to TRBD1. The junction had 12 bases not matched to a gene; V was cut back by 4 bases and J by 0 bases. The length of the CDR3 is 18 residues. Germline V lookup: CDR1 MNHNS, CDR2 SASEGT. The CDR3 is CASSVSIRGSYSNQPQHF. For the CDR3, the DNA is TGTGCCAGCAGTGTATCAATCAGGGGGTCTTATAGCAATCAGCCCCAGCATTTT.

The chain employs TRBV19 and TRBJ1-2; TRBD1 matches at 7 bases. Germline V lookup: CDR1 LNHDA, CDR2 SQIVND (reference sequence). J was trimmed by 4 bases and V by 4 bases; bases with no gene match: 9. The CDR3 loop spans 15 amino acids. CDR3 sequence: CASSTLTGDGYGYTF. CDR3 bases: TGTGCCAGTAGTACACTCACAGGGGACGGCTATGGCTACACCTTC.

The CDR3: CASSERQGASNRVEAFF. DNA of the CDR3: TGCGCCAGCAGTGAGAGGCAGGGGGCGTCGAATCGGGTTGAAGCTTTCTTT. The chain uses TRBV10-2 and TRBJ1-1; 8 bases are a match to TRBD1. Trimming cost V 2 bases and J 7 bases; bases outside gene matches: 15. The CDR3 totals 17 residues. The V gene's germline CDR1 is WSHSY and CDR2 SAAADI.

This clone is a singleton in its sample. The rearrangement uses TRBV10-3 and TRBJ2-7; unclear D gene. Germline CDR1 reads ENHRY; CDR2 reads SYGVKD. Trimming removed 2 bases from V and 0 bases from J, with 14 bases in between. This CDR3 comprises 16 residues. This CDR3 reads CAISERVGHPSYEQYV. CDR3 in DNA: TGTGCCATCAGTGAGAGGGTAGGGCACCCCTCCTACGAGCAGTACGTC.

CDR3 DNA: TGTGCCAGTAGTATAGCCCAGGGCACCGGGGAGCTGTTTTTT. Its translation: CASSIAQGTGELFF. V gene TRBV19 combines with J gene TRBJ2-2, with D perhaps matching TRBD1 (5 bases). Trimming removed 1 base from V and 4 bases from J, with 7 bases in between. The CDR3 has 14 residues. In germline, CDR1 is LNHDA, CDR2 SQIVND (reference sequence).

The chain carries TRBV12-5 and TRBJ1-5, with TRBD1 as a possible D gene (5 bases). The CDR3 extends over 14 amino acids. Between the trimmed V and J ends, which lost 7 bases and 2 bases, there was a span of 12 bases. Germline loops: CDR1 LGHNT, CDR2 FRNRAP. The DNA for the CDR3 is TGTGCTAGTGCCGGGGGGGAGGGCAATCAGCCCCAGCATTTT. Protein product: CASAGGEGNQPQHF.

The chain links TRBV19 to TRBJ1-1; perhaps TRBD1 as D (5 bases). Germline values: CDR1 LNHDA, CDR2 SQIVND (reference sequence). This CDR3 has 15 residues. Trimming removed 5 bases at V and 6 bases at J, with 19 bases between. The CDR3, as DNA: TGTGCCAGTAGTGGGGCGGCCAAGGGGCGTCCTGAAGCTTTCTTT. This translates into CASSGAAKGRPEAFF.

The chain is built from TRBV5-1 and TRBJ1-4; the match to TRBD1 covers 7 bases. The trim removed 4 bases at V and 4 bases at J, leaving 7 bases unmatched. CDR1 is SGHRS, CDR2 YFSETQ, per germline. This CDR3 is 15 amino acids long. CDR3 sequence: CASSGKGAVNEKLFF. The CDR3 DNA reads TGCGCCAGCAGCGGGAAGGGGGCGGTTAATGAAAAACTGTTTTTT. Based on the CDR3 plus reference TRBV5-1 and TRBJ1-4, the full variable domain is KAGVTQTPRYLIKTRGQQVTLSCSPISGHRSVSWYQQTPGQGLQFLFEYFSETQRNKGNFPGRFSGRQFSNSRSEMNVSTLELGDSALYLCASSGKGAVNEKLFFGSGTQLSVL.

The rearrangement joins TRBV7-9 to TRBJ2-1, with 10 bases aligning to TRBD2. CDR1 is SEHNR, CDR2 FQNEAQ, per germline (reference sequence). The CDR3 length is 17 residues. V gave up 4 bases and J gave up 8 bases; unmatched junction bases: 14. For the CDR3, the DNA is TGTGCCAGCAGCTCCCCCCCTAGCGGGGGCCCCTCAGATGAGCAGTTCTTC. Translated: CASSSPPSGGPSDEQFF.

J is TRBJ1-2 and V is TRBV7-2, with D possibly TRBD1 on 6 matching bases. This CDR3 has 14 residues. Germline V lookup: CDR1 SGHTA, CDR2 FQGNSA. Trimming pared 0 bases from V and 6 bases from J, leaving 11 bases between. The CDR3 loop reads CASSLARGSDGYTF. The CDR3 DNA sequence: TGTGCCAGCAGCTTAGCCAGGGGTTCGGATGGCTACACCTTC.

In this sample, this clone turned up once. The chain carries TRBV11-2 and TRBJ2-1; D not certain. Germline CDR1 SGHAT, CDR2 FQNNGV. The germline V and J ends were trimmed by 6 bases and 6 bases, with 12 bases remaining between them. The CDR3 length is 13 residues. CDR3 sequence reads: CASSPTEINEQFF. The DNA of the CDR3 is TGTGCCAGCAGTCCCACAGAAATCAATGAGCAGTTCTTC.

CDR3 loop: CASSPTRQVNYGYTF. As DNA, the CDR3 is TGTGCCAGCAGCCCGACTCGCCAAGTAAACTATGGCTACACCTTC. The rearrangement links TRBV7-2 to TRBJ1-2, with unresolved D. Per the germline V gene, CDR1 is SGHTA and CDR2 is FQGNSA. The CDR3 covers 15 residues. Trimming pared 5 bases from V and 2 bases from J, leaving 15 bases between.

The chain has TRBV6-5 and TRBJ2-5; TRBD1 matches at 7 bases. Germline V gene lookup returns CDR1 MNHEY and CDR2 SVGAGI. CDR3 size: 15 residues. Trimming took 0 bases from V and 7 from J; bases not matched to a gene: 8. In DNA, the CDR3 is TGTGCCAGCAGTTACTCCCGACAGGGTCTTGGGACCCAGTACTTC. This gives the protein CASSYSRQGLGTQYF.

The CDR3 DNA sequence: TGCAGCGTTTCCGGGACAGTAAAAGAGACCCAGTACTTC. This sequence encodes CSVSGTVKETQYF. The chain has TRBV29-1 and TRBJ2-5; TRBD1 matches at 7 bases. The CDR3 totals 13 residues. Germline CDR1 is SQVTM and CDR2 is ANQGSEA. With V trimmed by 5 bases and J by 3 bases, 6 bases remained unmatched.

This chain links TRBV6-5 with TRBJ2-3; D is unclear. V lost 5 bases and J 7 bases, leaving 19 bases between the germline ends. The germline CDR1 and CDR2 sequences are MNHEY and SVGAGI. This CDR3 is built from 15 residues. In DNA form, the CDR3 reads TGTGCCAGCAGTCGGCCTGGCTCGATTGCCCATACGCAGTATTTT. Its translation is CASSRPGSIAHTQYF.

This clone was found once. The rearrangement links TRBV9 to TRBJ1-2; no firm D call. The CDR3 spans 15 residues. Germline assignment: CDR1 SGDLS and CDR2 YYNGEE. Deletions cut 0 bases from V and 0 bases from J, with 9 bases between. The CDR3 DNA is TGTGCCAGCAGCGTAGGGACTAAATCTAACTATGGCTACACCTTC. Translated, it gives CASSVGTKSNYGYTF.

CDR3 region: CASSQGHPGAKNIQYF. Written as DNA, the CDR3 is TGCGCCAGCAGCCAGGGACACCCTGGCGCCAAAAACATTCAGTACTTC. The rearrangement uses TRBV4-1 and TRBJ2-4; possible D gene TRBD1, 6 bases. CDR1 and CDR2 from the germline V gene are MGHRA and YSYEKL. The CDR3 extends over 16 amino acids. The V end was cut by 3 bases, the J end by 1 base, with 13 bases between.

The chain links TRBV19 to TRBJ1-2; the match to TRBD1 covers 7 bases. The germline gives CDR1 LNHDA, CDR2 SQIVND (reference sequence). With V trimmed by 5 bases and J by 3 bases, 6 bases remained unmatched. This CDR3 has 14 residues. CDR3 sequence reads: CASSLRQGYYGYTF. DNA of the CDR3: TGTGCCAGTAGTCTACGACAGGGTTACTATGGCTACACCTTC.

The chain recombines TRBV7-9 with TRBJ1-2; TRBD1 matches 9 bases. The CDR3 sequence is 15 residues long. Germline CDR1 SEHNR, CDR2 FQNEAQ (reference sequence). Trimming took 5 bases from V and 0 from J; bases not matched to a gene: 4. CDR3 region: CASSAGTGTNYGYTF. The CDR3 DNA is TGTGCCAGCAGCGCCGGGACAGGGACTAACTATGGCTACACCTTC.

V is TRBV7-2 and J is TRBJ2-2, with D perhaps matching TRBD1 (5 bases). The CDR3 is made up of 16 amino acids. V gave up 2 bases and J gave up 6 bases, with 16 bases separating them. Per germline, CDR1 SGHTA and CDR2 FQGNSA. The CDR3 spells CASSLFRAELSGELFF. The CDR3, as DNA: TGTGCCAGCAGCTTATTCAGGGCGGAGCTATCCGGGGAGCTGTTTTTT.

CDR3 region: CASSLHLAIGSNQPQHF. The CDR3 nucleotides read TGTGCCAGCAGCCTCCACTTGGCAATTGGAAGCAATCAGCCCCAGCATTTT. This sequence joins TRBV4-2 and TRBJ1-5; D ambiguous. This CDR3 contains 17 residues. Germline CDR1 LGHNA, CDR2 YNFKEQ. The V end lost 4 bases, the J end lost 1 base, and 17 bases lay between the germline ends.

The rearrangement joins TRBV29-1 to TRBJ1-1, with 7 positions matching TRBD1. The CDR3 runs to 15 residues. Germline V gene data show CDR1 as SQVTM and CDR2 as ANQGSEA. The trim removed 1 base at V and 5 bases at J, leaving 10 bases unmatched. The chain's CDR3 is CSVEGLQGPRTEAFF. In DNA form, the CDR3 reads TGCAGCGTTGAAGGTCTACAGGGGCCGAGGACTGAAGCTTTCTTT.

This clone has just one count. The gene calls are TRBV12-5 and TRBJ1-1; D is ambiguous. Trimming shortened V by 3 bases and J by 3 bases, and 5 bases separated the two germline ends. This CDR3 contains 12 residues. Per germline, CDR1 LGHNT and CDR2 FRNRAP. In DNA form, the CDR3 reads TGTGCTAGTGGTTTATTCCACACTGAAGCTTTCTTT. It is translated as CASGLFHTEAFF. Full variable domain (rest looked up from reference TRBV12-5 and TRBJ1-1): DARVTQTPRHKVTEMGQEVTMRCQPILGHNTVFWYRQTMMQGLELLAYFRNRAPLDDSGMPKDRFSAEMPDATLATLKIQPSEPRDSAVYFCASGLFHTEAFFGQGTRLTVV.

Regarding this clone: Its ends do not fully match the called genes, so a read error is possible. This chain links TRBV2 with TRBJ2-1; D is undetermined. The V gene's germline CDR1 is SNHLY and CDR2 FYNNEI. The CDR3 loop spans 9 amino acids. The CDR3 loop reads CASSSGAVF. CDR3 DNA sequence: TGTGCCAGCAGCTCGGGTGCCGTCTTC.

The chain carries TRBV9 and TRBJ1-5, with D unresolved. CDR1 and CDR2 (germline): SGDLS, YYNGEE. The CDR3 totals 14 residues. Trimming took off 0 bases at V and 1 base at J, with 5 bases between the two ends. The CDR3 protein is CASSVDASNQPQHF. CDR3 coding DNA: TGTGCCAGCAGCGTAGACGCGAGCAATCAGCCCCAGCATTTT.

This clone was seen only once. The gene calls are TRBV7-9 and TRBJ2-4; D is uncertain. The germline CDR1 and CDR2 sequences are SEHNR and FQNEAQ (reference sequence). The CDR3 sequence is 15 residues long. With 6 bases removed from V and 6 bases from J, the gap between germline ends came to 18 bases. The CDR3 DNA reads TGTGCCAGCAGTATAAGCGTAGACCGATTAAACATTCAGTACTTC. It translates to CASSISVDRLNIQYF.

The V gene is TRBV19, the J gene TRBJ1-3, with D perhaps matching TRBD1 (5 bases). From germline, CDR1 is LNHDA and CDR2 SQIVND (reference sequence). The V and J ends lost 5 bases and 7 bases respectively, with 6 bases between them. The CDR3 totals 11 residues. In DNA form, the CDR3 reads TGTGCCAGTAGTTGGGGGAACACCATATATTTT. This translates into CASSWGNTIYF.

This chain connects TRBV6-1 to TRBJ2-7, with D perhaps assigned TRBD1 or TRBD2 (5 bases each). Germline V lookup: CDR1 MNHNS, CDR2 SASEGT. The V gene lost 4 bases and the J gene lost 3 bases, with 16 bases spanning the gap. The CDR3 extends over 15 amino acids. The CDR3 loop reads CASSGTGTSGYEQYF. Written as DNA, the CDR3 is TGTGCCAGCAGTGGAACCGGGACGTCAGGCTACGAGCAGTACTTC.

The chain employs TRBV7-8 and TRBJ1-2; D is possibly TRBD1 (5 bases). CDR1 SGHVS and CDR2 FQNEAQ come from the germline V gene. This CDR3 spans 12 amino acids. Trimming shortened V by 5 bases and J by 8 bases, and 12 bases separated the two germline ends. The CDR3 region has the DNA TGTGCCAGCAGCGATCCCGGGGGAGGCTACACCTTC. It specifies CASSDPGGGYTF. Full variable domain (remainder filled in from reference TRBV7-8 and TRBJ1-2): GAGVSQSPRYKVAKRGQDVALRCDPISGHVSLFWYQQALGQGPEFLTYFQNEAQLDKSGLPSDRFFAERPEGSVSTLKIQRTQQEDSAVYLCASSDPGGGYTFGSGTRLTVV.

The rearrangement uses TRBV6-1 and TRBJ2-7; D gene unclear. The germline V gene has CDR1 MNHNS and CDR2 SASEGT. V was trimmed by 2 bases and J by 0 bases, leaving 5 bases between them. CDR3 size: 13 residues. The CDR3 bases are TGTGCCAGCAGTGAACTTGGCTCCTACGAGCAGTACGTC. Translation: CASSELGSYEQYV.

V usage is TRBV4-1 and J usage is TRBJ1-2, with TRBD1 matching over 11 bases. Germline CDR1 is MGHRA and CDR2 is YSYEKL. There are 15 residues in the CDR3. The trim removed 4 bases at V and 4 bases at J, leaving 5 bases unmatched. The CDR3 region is CASSLDRGLLYGYTF. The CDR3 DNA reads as TGCGCCAGCAGCCTGGACAGGGGGCTCCTCTATGGCTACACCTTC.